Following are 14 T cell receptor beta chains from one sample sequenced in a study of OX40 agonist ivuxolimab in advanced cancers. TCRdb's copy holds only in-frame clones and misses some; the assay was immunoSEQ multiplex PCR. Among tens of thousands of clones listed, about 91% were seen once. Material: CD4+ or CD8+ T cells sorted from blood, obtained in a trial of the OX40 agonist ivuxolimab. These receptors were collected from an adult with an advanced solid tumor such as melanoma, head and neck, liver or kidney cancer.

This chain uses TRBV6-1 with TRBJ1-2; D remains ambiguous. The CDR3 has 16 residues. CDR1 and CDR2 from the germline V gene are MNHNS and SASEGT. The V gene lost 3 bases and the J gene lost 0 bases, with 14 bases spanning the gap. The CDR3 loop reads CASSDRRVGANYGYTF. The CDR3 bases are TGTGCCAGCAGTGACCGTAGAGTGGGAGCTAACTATGGCTACACCTTC.

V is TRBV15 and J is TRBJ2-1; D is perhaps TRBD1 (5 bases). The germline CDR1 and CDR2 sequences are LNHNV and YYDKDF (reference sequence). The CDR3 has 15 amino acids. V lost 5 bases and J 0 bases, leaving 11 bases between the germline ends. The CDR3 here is CATSRSGNSYNEQFF. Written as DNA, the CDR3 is TGTGCCACCAGCCGTTCAGGGAACTCCTACAATGAGCAGTTCTTC.

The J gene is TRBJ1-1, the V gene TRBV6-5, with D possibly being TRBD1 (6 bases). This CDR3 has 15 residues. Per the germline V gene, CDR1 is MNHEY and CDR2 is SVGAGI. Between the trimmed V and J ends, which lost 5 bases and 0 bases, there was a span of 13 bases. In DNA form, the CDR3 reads TGTGCCAGCAGTCCAGGGGTCGTTATGAACACTGAAGCTTTCTTT. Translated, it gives CASSPGVVMNTEAFF.

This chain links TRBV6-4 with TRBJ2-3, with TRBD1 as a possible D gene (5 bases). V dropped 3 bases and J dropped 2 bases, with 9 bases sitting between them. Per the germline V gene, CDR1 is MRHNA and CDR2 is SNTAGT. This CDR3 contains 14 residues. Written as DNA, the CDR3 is TGTGCCAGCAGTGAGACAGTAAACACAGATACGCAGTATTTT. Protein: CASSETVNTDTQYF.

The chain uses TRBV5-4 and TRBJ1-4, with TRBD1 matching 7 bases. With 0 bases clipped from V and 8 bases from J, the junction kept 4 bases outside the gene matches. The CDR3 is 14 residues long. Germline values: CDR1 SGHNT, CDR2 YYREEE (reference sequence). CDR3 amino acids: CASSLGQGREKLFF. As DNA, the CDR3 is TGTGCCAGCAGCTTGGGACAGGGACGGGAAAAACTGTTTTTT.

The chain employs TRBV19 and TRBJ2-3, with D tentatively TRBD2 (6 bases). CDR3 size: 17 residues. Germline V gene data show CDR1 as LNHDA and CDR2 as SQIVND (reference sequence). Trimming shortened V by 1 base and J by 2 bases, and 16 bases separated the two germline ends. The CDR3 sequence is CASSIGPRGTFTDTQYF. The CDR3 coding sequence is TGTGCCAGTAGTATAGGCCCGCGGGGAACCTTCACAGATACGCAGTATTTT.

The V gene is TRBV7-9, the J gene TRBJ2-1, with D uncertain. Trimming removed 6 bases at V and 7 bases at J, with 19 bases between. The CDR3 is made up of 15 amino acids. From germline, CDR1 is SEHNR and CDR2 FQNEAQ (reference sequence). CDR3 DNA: TGTGCCAGCAGTCGTAGTGCAGGAACGGCGAATGAGCAGTTCTTC. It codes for CASSRSAGTANEQFF.

CDR3 sequence reads: CASSEYLENTEAFF. The CDR3 coding sequence is TGTGCCAGCAGTGAGTACCTAGAGAACACTGAAGCTTTCTTT. This rearrangement joins TRBV28 to TRBJ1-1; the D is unclear. Trimming shortened V by 5 bases and J by 1 base, and 11 bases separated the two germline ends. The CDR3 has 14 amino acids. In germline, CDR1 is MDHEN, CDR2 SYDVKM.

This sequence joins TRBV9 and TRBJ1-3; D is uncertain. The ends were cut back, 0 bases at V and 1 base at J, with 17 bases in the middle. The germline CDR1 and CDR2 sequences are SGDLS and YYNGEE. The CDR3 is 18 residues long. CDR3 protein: CASSVAGSARISGNTIYF. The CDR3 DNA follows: TGTGCCAGCAGCGTAGCTGGATCGGCGCGTATATCTGGAAACACCATATATTTT.

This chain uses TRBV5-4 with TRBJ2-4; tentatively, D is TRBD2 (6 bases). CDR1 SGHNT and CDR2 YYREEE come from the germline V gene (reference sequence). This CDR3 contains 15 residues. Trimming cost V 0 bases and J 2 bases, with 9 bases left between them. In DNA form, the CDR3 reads TGTGCCAGCAGCTTGGCGGGAGCGACCAAAAACATTCAGTACTTC. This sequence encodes CASSLAGATKNIQYF.

DNA for the CDR3: TGCAGCGTGATACGGGACAGGGGTTACGAGCAGTACTTC. Amino acids: CSVIRDRGYEQYF. The chain recombines TRBV29-1 with TRBJ2-7; 10 bases fit TRBD1. Germline V gene data show CDR1 as SQVTM and CDR2 as ANQGSEA. V shed 6 bases, J shed 4 bases, and the junction held 6 bases outside the gene matches. CDR3 length: 13 amino acids.

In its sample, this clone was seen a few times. CDR3 sequence reads: CASSPPGIYEQYF. For the CDR3, the DNA is TGTGCCAGCTCACCGCCGGGAATTTACGAGCAGTACTTC. The chain couples TRBV18 to TRBJ2-7, with a possible D match to TRBD2 (5 bases). The CDR3 extends over 13 amino acids. V shed 3 bases and J shed 4 bases, with 10 bases lying between them. CDR1 and CDR2 from the germline V gene are KGHSH and LQKENI.

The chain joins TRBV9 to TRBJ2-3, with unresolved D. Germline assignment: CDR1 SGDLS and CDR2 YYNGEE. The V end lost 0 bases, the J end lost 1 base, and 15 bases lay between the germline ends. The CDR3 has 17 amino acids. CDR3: CASSVGPSTLGTDTQYF. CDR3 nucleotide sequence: TGTGCCAGCAGCGTAGGGCCCTCTACTTTGGGCACAGATACGCAGTATTTT.

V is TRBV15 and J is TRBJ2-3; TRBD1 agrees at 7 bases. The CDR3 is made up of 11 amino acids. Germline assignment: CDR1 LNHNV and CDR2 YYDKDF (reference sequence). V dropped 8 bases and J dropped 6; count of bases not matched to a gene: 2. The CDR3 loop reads CATHRGDTQYF. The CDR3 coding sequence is TGTGCCACCCACAGGGGTGATACGCAGTATTTT. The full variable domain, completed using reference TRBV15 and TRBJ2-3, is DAMVIQNPRYQVTQFGKPVTLSCSQTLNHNVMYWYQQKSSQAPKLLFHYYDKDFNNEADTPDNFQSRRPNTSFCFLDIRSPGLGDTAMYLCATHRGDTQYFGPGTRLTVL.